This record concerns one TCR beta chain sequence. The specificity of this receptor is unknown. Base qualities are not recorded, but no much larger clone differs from it by a single base. TCRbeta CDR3 regions were amplified from genomic DNA by means of the immunoSEQ Assay, a bias-controlled multiplex PCR. As for how the authors treated the data: The number of nucleated cells in each sample was estimated by amplification of reference gene primers within the assay. To quantify the absolute abundance of each unique TCRbeta CDR3 rearrangement, sequence reads were collapsed and filtered. For each sample, productive Simpson clonality was calculated by taking the square root of Simpson's diversity index across productive rearrangements. TCRdb re-hosts the immuneACCESS table, in-frame sequences only. Its copies lack some clones; in the studies checked, an unresolved V gene accounts for under half of them, and the cause for the rest is not known. V and J calls and clone size are as listed in that table; D and trimming were resolved from the DNA. The sample yields roughly 150,000 clones; about 87% were counted once. About a tenth of the sample rests with the top ten.

The sample belongs to a study of blood T cell repertoires in COVID-19 (TCRdb year 2020). Context from the whole study: The collaborator samples originated in the United States, Italy and Spain and spanned the acute and convalescent phases of COVID-19. The repertoires were released in a freely available public database intended as a resource for research on the immune response to SARS-CoV-2. Deeply sampled blood TCRbeta repertoires from subjects exposed to, actively infected with, or recovered from COVID-19 were included in the dataset. The material from the prospective study consisted of cDNA or gDNA derived from T cells, B-cell-depleted T cells, or PBMCs. The samples were drawn from two sources: the first 160 participants of the ongoing ImmuneRACE study, and fewer than 1,500 subjects contributed by 6 global collaborators. Where available, HLA class I and class II types were obtained from metadata supplied by the sample provider rather than from assay-based typing. Nearly every sample came with metadata listing a de-identified subject ID, COVID-19 status, age in years and sex. What the research found in general, with its limitations: The amount of clinical and demographic metadata varied by source and participant and was provided uncurated.

One collaborating source in Seattle enrolled patients during active infection and followed them longitudinally through the course of disease. Each collaborating institution followed its own protocols to collect whole blood in K2EDTA tubes. For TCRbeta analysis, collaborator samples were shipped as frozen whole blood, as isolated PBMCs, or as DNA extracted from either sample type. There are 13 amino acids in the CDR3, from cysteine to phenylalanine inclusive. The only DNA kept is the CDR3, 39 bases in frame from the first base. From the germline V gene, CDR1 is MNHNS and CDR2 is SASEGT. V lost 2 bases and J lost 5 bases; the stretch between them is 9 bases long.

The V and J genes are TRBV6-1 and TRBJ1-1, with an unclear D gene assignment. The receptor comes from a woman between 65 and 79 years old with COVID-19, enrolled during active disease. The sample comprised peripheral blood. The CDR3 corresponds to CASSESRVTEAFF. The DNA is as follows: TGTGCCAGCAGTGAAAGTCGCGTAACTGAAGCTTTCTTT.